One and the same sample provided the 28 T cell receptor beta chains below, sequenced in a study of identical twins. Using its own MiXCR run on the 5' RACE reads, TCRdb lists one record per CDR3 protein. The data hold fewer than 900,000 distinct CDR3 sequences, with approximately 21% observed a single time. This sample was also put to use in a study of T cells expressing NK-cell markers.

The sequencing input was PBMCs. The source of these receptors is a woman between 18 and 30 years old in good health.

CDR3 DNA: TGTGCCAGCAGCCTCGGGATTTTCAGGGCCAATGAGCAGTTCTTC. It is translated as CASSLGIFRANEQFF. This chain uses TRBV5-6 with TRBJ2-1; D possibly matches TRBD1 or TRBD2 (5 bases each). Germline lookup yields CDR1 SGHDT and CDR2 YYEEEE. Trimming cost V 4 bases and J 6 bases, with 17 bases left between them. CDR3 length: 15 amino acids.

The chain recombines TRBV7-2 with TRBJ1-1; 9 nucleotides agree with TRBD1. Per germline, CDR1 SGHTA and CDR2 FQGNSA. Losses at the gene ends were 5 bases for V and 6 bases for J; bases not matched to a gene: 4. The CDR3 sequence is 13 residues long. CDR3 coding DNA: TGTGCCAGCAGCACCCGGACAGGGGCTGAAGCTTTCTTT. This gives the protein CASSTRTGAEAFF.

There are a few counts of this clonotype. The CDR3 nucleotides read TGCAGTGCTGGGGGTAACACGGGACAGCCCCAGCATTTT. This translates into CSAGGNTGQPQHF. This chain joins TRBV20-1 and TRBJ1-5, with TRBD1 as a possible D gene (5 bases). Trimming shortened V by 5 bases and J by 7 bases, and 15 bases separated the two germline ends. In germline, CDR1 is DFQATT, CDR2 SNEGSKA (reference sequence). The CDR3 runs to 13 residues.

This chain links TRBV6-1 with TRBJ2-3; 8 bases map to TRBD2. This CDR3 has 15 residues. Germline loops: CDR1 MNHNS, CDR2 SASEGT. V gave up 7 bases and J gave up 0 bases; unmatched junction bases: 6. Written as DNA, the CDR3 is TGTGCCAGCAAGATCGGGGGGGCGAGCACAGATACGCAGTATTTT. Encoded protein: CASKIGGASTDTQYF.

In this sample, this clonotype turned up a few times. The chain joins TRBV20-1 to TRBJ2-1, with 7 bases that match TRBD2. The CDR3 totals 15 residues. With V trimmed by 5 bases and J by 0 bases, 7 bases remained unmatched. Germline CDR1 is DFQATT and CDR2 is SNEGSKA (reference sequence). CDR3 DNA: TGCAGTGCTCCCCCGGGAGGTTTCTCCTACAATGAGCAGTTCTTC. The encoded protein is CSAPPGGFSYNEQFF.

This clonotype was recorded once. V usage is TRBV6-1 and J usage is TRBJ1-1; TRBD1 matches 7 bases. The CDR3 loop spans 14 amino acids. Unmatched junction bases numbered 9, after V lost 7 bases and J lost 4 bases. Germline CDR1 is MNHNS and CDR2 is SASEGT. The CDR3 loop reads CASILMGQSTEAFF. The CDR3 nucleotides are TGTGCCAGCATCCTTATGGGACAGTCCACTGAAGCTTTCTTT.

In this sample, this clonotype turned up a few times. The chain recombines TRBV7-6 with TRBJ2-7; TRBD2 matches 7 bases. Trimming at V came to 5 bases and at J to 5 bases, leaving 9 bases not matched to a gene. CDR1 SGHVS and CDR2 FNYEAQ come from the germline V gene. CDR3 length equals 14 residues. The CDR3 DNA reads as TGTGCCAGCAGCCCCGGACTAGGTTATGACGAGCAGTACTTC. Protein product: CASSPGLGYDEQYF.

In its sample, this clonotype was seen many times. V usage is TRBV12-3 or TRBV12-4 and J usage is TRBJ2-2; the D gene is possibly TRBD1 (6 bases). V dropped 3 bases and J dropped 5 bases, with 10 bases sitting between them. This CDR3 contains 14 residues. The CDR3 loop reads CASSLQGQTGELFF. The CDR3 nucleotides read TGTGCCAGCAGTTTGCAGGGGCAGACCGGGGAGCTGTTTTTT.

This clonotype appeared a few times. The V call is TRBV20-1, the J call TRBJ2-7; D may be TRBD2 (5 bases). CDR1 is DFQATT and CDR2 is SNEGSKA in the germline V gene (reference sequence). CDR3 size: 13 residues. V lost 7 bases, J lost 1 base, and 14 bases lay in between. CDR3 DNA sequence: TGCAGTGTTTTAGCGAGGAAATCCTACGAGCAGTACTTC. As protein: CSVLARKSYEQYF.

The V call is TRBV9, the J call TRBJ2-7, with a possible D match to TRBD2 (5 bases). V gave up 3 bases and J gave up 6 bases, with 16 bases separating them. The germline gives CDR1 SGDLS, CDR2 YYNGEE. The CDR3 has 14 amino acids. CDR3 coding DNA: TGTGCCAGCAGCGCCGGGAATTGGAAAGGCGAGCAGTACTTC. It yields the protein CASSAGNWKGEQYF.

V gene TRBV27 combines with J gene TRBJ2-2; no clear D. This CDR3 has 15 residues. Germline assignment: CDR1 MNHEY and CDR2 SMNVEV (reference sequence). The V end lost 3 bases, the J end lost 4 bases, and 12 bases lay between the germline ends. This CDR3 reads CASSLTGLATGELFF. Written as DNA, the CDR3 is TGTGCCAGCAGTTTGACCGGGTTGGCCACCGGGGAGCTGTTTTTT.

The rearrangement uses TRBV20-1 and TRBJ2-5; D unclear. Trimming took 0 bases from V and 3 from J, leaving 11 bases between them. The V gene's germline CDR1 is DFQATT and CDR2 SNEGSKA (reference sequence). The CDR3 length is 14 residues. The CDR3 DNA follows: TGCAGTGCTAGAGATTCCGGCTCTGAAGAGACCCAGTACTTC. It codes for CSARDSGSEETQYF.

This clonotype was counted a few times. The V gene is TRBV12-3 or TRBV12-4, the J gene TRBJ2-5; TRBD1 might be the D (6 bases). V lost 5 bases, J lost 2 bases, and 12 bases lay in between. This CDR3 region has 14 residues. CDR3 bases: TGTGCCAGCAGTACCGGGACAAATCAAGAGACCCAGTACTTC. It is translated as CASSTGTNQETQYF.

The V gene is TRBV7-6, the J gene TRBJ2-1, with unresolved D. The CDR3 spans 11 residues. Trimming took off 4 bases at V and 8 bases at J, with 6 bases between the two ends. Germline CDR1 is SGHVS and CDR2 is FNYEAQ. The CDR3 coding sequence is TGTGCCAGCAGCTCTGACTATGAGCAGTTCTTC. As protein: CASSSDYEQFF. Based on the CDR3 plus reference TRBV7-6 and TRBJ2-1, the full variable domain is GAGVSQSPRYKVTKRGQDVALRCDPISGHVSLYWYRQALGQGPEFLTYFNYEAQQDKSGLPNDRFSAERPEGSISTLTIQRTEQRDSAMYRCASSSDYEQFFGPGTRLTVL.

The rearrangement uses TRBV7-8 and TRBJ2-2; TRBD2 is a possible D gene (6 bases). CDR3 length: 14 amino acids. V lost 4 bases, J lost 6 bases, and 12 bases lay in between. Per the germline V gene, CDR1 is SGHVS and CDR2 is FQNEAQ. The CDR3 coding sequence is TGTGCCAGCAGCTCCACGGGAGAGGCCGGGGAGCTGTTTTTT. Encoded protein: CASSSTGEAGELFF.

The V gene is TRBV5-1, the J gene TRBJ1-6; D possibly corresponds to TRBD1 (5 bases). The germline V gene encodes CDR1 SGHRS and CDR2 YFSETQ. This CDR3 spans 14 amino acids. Trimming took off 0 bases at V and 9 bases at J, with 10 bases between the two ends. CDR3 nucleotides: TGCGCCAGCAGCTTGGGAGGGGAAGTTTCACCCCTCCACTTT. It is translated as CASSLGGEVSPLHF.

This clonotype came up a few times. The chain recombines TRBV5-1 with TRBJ2-1, with D uncertain. Looked up from germline, CDR1 is SGHRS and CDR2 is YFSETQ. The V end lost 0 bases, the J end lost 3 bases, and 10 bases lay between the germline ends. CDR3 size: 15 residues. CDR3 nucleotide sequence: TGCGCCAGCAGCTTGGAACAGTCCCACTACAATGAGCAGTTCTTC. It is translated as CASSLEQSHYNEQFF.

The chain couples TRBV12-3 or TRBV12-4 to TRBJ1-1; possible D gene TRBD1, 5 bases. There are 15 residues in the CDR3. Trimming left V 5 bases short and J 5 bases short, with 18 bases between. For the CDR3, the DNA is TGTGCCAGCAGTGGGGAGTCCCGTTGGGGGACTGAAGCTTTCTTT. This sequence encodes CASSGESRWGTEAFF.

This clonotype has a handful of counts. The chain employs TRBV10-3 and TRBJ2-5; TRBD1 agrees at 8 bases. V trimming: 0 bases; J trimming: 5 bases; junction bases outside the gene matches: 5. This CDR3 spans 15 amino acids. CDR1 and CDR2 (germline): ENHRY, SYGVKD. The CDR3 DNA reads as TGTGCCATCAGTGAGTCCGTCAGGGGGCCGGAGACCCAGTACTTC. Its protein is CAISESVRGPETQYF.

The J gene is TRBJ2-5, the V gene TRBV7-9; 9 bases align to TRBD2. J was trimmed by 4 bases and V by 3 bases; bases with no gene match: 3. The germline gives CDR1 SEHNR, CDR2 FQNEAQ (reference sequence). The CDR3 contains 14 residues. CDR3 sequence (DNA): TGTGCCAGCAGCTTCGGCGGGGGGGTAGAGACCCAGTACTTC. Translated, it gives CASSFGGGVETQYF.

The chain has TRBV5-1 and TRBJ1-3; TRBD1 matches at 8 bases. The CDR3 is 15 amino acids. V lost 3 bases, J lost 0 bases, and 2 bases stayed unmatched. Germline assignment: CDR1 SGHRS and CDR2 YFSETQ. DNA of the CDR3: TGCGCCAGCAGCTGGGGACAGGACTCTGGAAACACCATATATTTT. Its translation: CASSWGQDSGNTIYF.

This clonotype was picked up a small number of times. V is TRBV7-9 and J is TRBJ2-7, with D perhaps matching TRBD2 (6 bases). The V and J ends lost 8 bases and 2 bases respectively, with 13 bases between them. CDR1 is SEHNR and CDR2 is FQNEAQ in the germline V gene (reference sequence). The CDR3 is 13 residues long. CDR3 amino acids: CASSWRGTYEQYF. The CDR3 DNA is TGTGCCAGCTCATGGAGGGGAACCTACGAGCAGTACTTC.

The chain has TRBV5-1 and TRBJ2-1; D remains unclear. Per germline, CDR1 SGHRS and CDR2 YFSETQ. V was cut by 0 bases and J by 6 bases, with 7 bases left in between. This CDR3 is built from 13 residues. The CDR3 protein is CASSLAPTNEQFF. CDR3 coding DNA: TGCGCCAGCAGCTTGGCCCCCACCAATGAGCAGTTCTTC.

V gene TRBV9 combines with J gene TRBJ2-3; TRBD1 matches 8 bases. Germline V lookup: CDR1 SGDLS, CDR2 YYNGEE. The CDR3 covers 17 residues. The V and J ends lost 3 bases and 4 bases, in that order; junction bases with no gene match: 13. The CDR3 is CASSDPKGTGVADTQYF. The CDR3 region has the DNA TGTGCCAGCAGCGACCCTAAAGGGACAGGAGTGGCAGATACGCAGTATTTT.

This clonotype was observed once. The V gene is TRBV4-3, the J gene TRBJ1-1; D ambiguous. The CDR3 is 13 residues long. Trimming left V 3 bases short and J 4 bases short, with 9 bases between. The germline gives CDR1 LGHNA, CDR2 YSLEER. For the CDR3, the DNA is TGCGCCAGCAGCCAGGGAGTACCCACTGAAGCTTTCTTT. Residues: CASSQGVPTEAFF.

This clonotype has only a few counts. The CDR3 is CSAAREGRTDTQYF. CDR3 nucleotide sequence: TGCAGTGCGGCGCGGGAGGGCCGGACAGATACGCAGTATTTT. The V gene is TRBV20-1, the J gene TRBJ2-3; TRBD2 agrees at 9 bases. This CDR3 is built from 14 residues. The germline CDR1 and CDR2 sequences are DFQATT and SNEGSKA (reference sequence). V lost 6 bases to trimming and J lost 3 bases; unmatched junction nucleotides: 7.

This clonotype was counted ten times or more. The genes are TRBV6-2 or TRBV6-3 and TRBJ2-1, with no clear D. The V end was cut by 7 bases, the J end by 8 bases, with 18 bases between. This CDR3 is 14 amino acids long. Per the germline V gene, CDR1 is MNHEY and CDR2 is SVGEGT. The CDR3 nucleotides are TGTGCCAGCATTAATCGGTATCGTTTCGATGAGCAGTTCTTC. Its protein is CASINRYRFDEQFF.

This clonotype was counted once. The chain recombines TRBV12-3 or TRBV12-4 with TRBJ2-3; unclear D gene. Trimming removed 8 bases at V and 4 bases at J, with 19 bases between. This CDR3 has 15 residues. The CDR3 DNA sequence: TGTGCCAGCGGAAACATTTCGCCATTGCCAGATACGCAGTATTTT. Encoded protein: CASGNISPLPDTQYF.